The 19 T cell receptor beta chains below were found in one sample sequenced in a study of early T cells in non-severe SARS-CoV-2 infection. TCRdb independently ran MiXCR on the 5' RACE reads; one entry per CDR3 protein. The sample lists about 60,000 distinct CDR3 sequences; approximately 12% were seen once. Sequenced input: whole blood. The receptors originated from an adult who was a healthcare worker with PCR-confirmed SARS-CoV-2 infection or an uninfected control (not recorded which).

V usage is TRBV27 and J usage is TRBJ2-1; 9 bases are shared with TRBD1. J was trimmed by 2 bases and V by 7 bases; bases with no gene match: 6. This CDR3 contains 15 residues. Germline-derived CDR1 and CDR2 are MNHEY and SMNVEV (reference sequence). CDR3 sequence: CASTMDRGAYNEQFF. CDR3 DNA sequence: TGTGCCAGCACCATGGACAGGGGAGCCTACAATGAGCAGTTCTTC.

By share, this clonotype ranks as medium-sized. The chain joins TRBV3-1 to TRBJ1-2; D gene unclear. The CDR3 is made up of 12 amino acids. Germline assignment: CDR1 LGHDT and CDR2 YNNKEL (reference sequence). V was pared by 1 base and J by 0 bases, with 0 bases between. The chain's CDR3 is CASSQANYGYTF. CDR3 sequence (DNA): TGTGCCAGCAGCCAAGCTAACTATGGCTACACCTTC.

The chain employs TRBV11-3 and TRBJ2-7, with D possibly matching TRBD1 (6 bases). This CDR3 has 15 amino acids. The germline V gene has CDR1 SGHNT and CDR2 YENEEA. Trimming removed 2 bases at V and 1 base at J, with 12 bases between. The CDR3 sequence is CASSLSQGRSYEQYF. The CDR3 DNA follows: TGTGCCAGCAGCTTAAGTCAGGGGCGTTCCTACGAGCAGTACTTC.

This clonotype was detected only a few times. The chain recombines TRBV7-3 with TRBJ2-2, with D perhaps given as TRBD1 or TRBD2 (5 bases each). V gave up 5 bases and J gave up 1 base, with 17 bases separating them. CDR1 is SGHTA, CDR2 FQGTGA, per germline. This CDR3 comprises 17 residues. CDR3 nucleotides: TGTGCCAGCAGCCCAGACCGGGACGAAGAGAACACCGGGGAGCTGTTTTTT. It is translated as CASSPDRDEENTGELFF. Based on the CDR3 plus reference TRBV7-3 and TRBJ2-2, the full variable domain is GAGVSQTPSNKVTEKGKYVELRCDPISGHTALYWYRQSLGQGPEFLIYFQGTGAADDSGLPNDRFFAVRPEGSVSTLKIQRTERGDSAVYLCASSPDRDEENTGELFFGEGSRLTVL.

The V call is TRBV28, the J call TRBJ2-5; D is possibly TRBD1 or TRBD2 (5 bases each). Per the germline V gene, CDR1 is MDHEN and CDR2 is SYDVKM. Trimming cost V 0 bases and J 0 bases, with 5 bases left between them. This CDR3 is built from 14 residues. The CDR3 reads CASSLWGDQETQYF. The CDR3 DNA is TGTGCCAGCAGTTTATGGGGGGACCAAGAGACCCAGTACTTC.

This clonotype showed up many times. The rearrangement links TRBV6-5 to TRBJ1-1; TRBD1 is a possible D gene (6 bases). The germline V and J ends were trimmed by 5 bases and 5 bases, with 12 bases remaining between them. CDR1 and CDR2 (germline): MNHEY, SVGAGI. The CDR3 is 13 residues long. CDR3 sequence: CASSPQGSTEAFF. The CDR3 DNA follows: TGTGCCAGCAGTCCACAGGGAAGTACTGAAGCTTTCTTT.

This clonotype occurred many times. V usage is TRBV5-1 and J usage is TRBJ2-6, with no clear D. The length of the CDR3 is 16 residues. V gave up 0 bases and J gave up 2 bases, with 9 bases separating them. Germline loops: CDR1 SGHRS, CDR2 YFSETQ. The CDR3 sequence is CASSLVMSAGANVLTF. The CDR3 DNA is TGCGCCAGCAGCTTGGTCATGTCAGCTGGGGCCAACGTCCTGACTTTC.

Ten or more counts support this clonotype. The chain links TRBV6-2 or TRBV6-3 to TRBJ2-1; D possibly corresponds to TRBD2 (6 bases). CDR1 is MNHEY, CDR2 SVGEGT, per germline. V lost 5 bases and J lost 5, with 19 bases in between. The CDR3 sequence is 16 residues long. The CDR3 reads CASSHPGGGGHNEQFF. CDR3 sequence (DNA): TGTGCCAGCAGTCACCCCGGGGGAGGAGGGCACAATGAGCAGTTCTTC.

The chain employs TRBV6-4 and TRBJ2-5; D gene ambiguous. Deletions cut 3 bases from V and 7 bases from J, with 12 bases between. The CDR3 spans 13 residues. CDR1 is MRHNA and CDR2 is SNTAGT in the germline V gene. As DNA, the CDR3 is TGTGCCAGCAGTGATGGGTATTTCGGGACCCAGTACTTC. Translated, it gives CASSDGYFGTQYF.

The chain links TRBV15 to TRBJ2-2; D unclear. V shed 0 bases and J shed 5 bases, with 10 bases lying between them. Germline V gene data show CDR1 as LNHNV and CDR2 as YYDKDF (reference sequence). This CDR3 spans 15 amino acids. The CDR3 nucleotides are TGTGCCACCAGCAGAGATAGGGTTGAAACCGGGGAGCTGTTTTTT. Its translation: CATSRDRVETGELFF.

In this sample, this clonotype turned up many times. The rearrangement links TRBV9 to TRBJ2-7; no firm D call. Germline V gives CDR1 SGDLS, CDR2 YYNGEE. Trimming removed 0 bases at V and 0 bases at J, with 7 bases between. The CDR3 sequence is 14 residues long. The CDR3 DNA sequence: TGTGCCAGCAGCGTAGGGGATAGCTCCTACGAGCAGTACTTC. It yields the protein CASSVGDSSYEQYF.

The rearrangement uses TRBV12-3 or TRBV12-4 and TRBJ1-1; no definite D call. The germline V and J ends were trimmed by 1 base and 2 bases, with 5 bases remaining between them. This CDR3 has 13 amino acids. In DNA, the CDR3 is TGTGCCAGCAGTTTAGACCCCAACACTGAAGCTTTCTTT. Its translation is CASSLDPNTEAFF.

The V call is TRBV7-8, the J call TRBJ2-1; a possible D gene is TRBD2 (6 bases). From germline, CDR1 is SGHVS and CDR2 FQNEAQ. Trimming shortened V by 6 bases and J by 1 base, and 13 bases separated the two germline ends. The CDR3 runs 15 residues. CDR3 sequence (DNA): TGTGCCAGCAGGCGACTAGAGACTTCCTACAATGAGCAGTTCTTC. This encodes CASRRLETSYNEQFF.

This chain joins TRBV2 and TRBJ2-5; D ambiguous. Germline CDR1 is SNHLY and CDR2 is FYNNEI. The CDR3 covers 12 residues. V shed 9 bases and J shed 2 bases, with 10 bases lying between them. The CDR3 DNA is TGTGCCAGTTGCACGACACAAGAGACCCAGTACTTC. Amino acid sequence: CASCTTQETQYF.

This rearrangement joins TRBV24-1 to TRBJ1-2; TRBD1 aligns across 7 bases. The germline CDR1 and CDR2 sequences are KGHDR and SFDVKD. This CDR3 comprises 14 residues. Trimming removed 2 bases from V and 7 bases from J; junction bases left unmatched: 6. The CDR3 region has the DNA TGTGCCACCAGTGATTCTAGGGGGCTCGTTGGCTACACCTTC. Translation: CATSDSRGLVGYTF.

This clonotype came up many times. The gene calls are TRBV27 and TRBJ2-3; 9 bases are a match to TRBD2. Germline values: CDR1 MNHEY, CDR2 SMNVEV (reference sequence). CDR3 size: 13 residues. The junction had 5 bases not matched to a gene; V was cut back by 10 bases and J by 3 bases. The chain's CDR3 is CAIQRGATDTQYF. The CDR3 nucleotides read TGTGCCATCCAGCGGGGGGCAACAGATACGCAGTATTTT.

V is TRBV6-5 and J is TRBJ1-5; maybe TRBD1 (5 bases). The V end was cut by 3 bases, the J end by 0 bases, with 9 bases between. The CDR3 runs to 15 residues. Germline assignment: CDR1 MNHEY and CDR2 SVGAGI. CDR3 region: CASSYGGDSNQPQHF. In DNA, the CDR3 is TGTGCCAGCAGTTATGGGGGGGATAGCAATCAGCCCCAGCATTTT.

This clonotype was seen a few times. The genes are TRBV12-5 and TRBJ2-2, with D perhaps given as TRBD1 or TRBD2 (5 bases each). This CDR3 is 15 amino acids long. Germline lookup yields CDR1 LGHNT and CDR2 FRNRAP. V was pared by 6 bases and J by 5 bases, with 16 bases between. The CDR3 DNA reads TGTGCTAGTGGCCTTCCGGGACCTGGGACCGGGGAGCTGTTTTTT. Its translation: CASGLPGPGTGELFF.

This clonotype was counted only a few times. The V and J genes are TRBV4-1 and TRBJ1-3; no clear D gene. CDR1 MGHRA and CDR2 YSYEKL come from the germline V gene. The CDR3 runs 14 residues. The V and J ends lost 2 bases and 7 bases respectively, with 12 bases between them. CDR3 residues: CASSQSSLDNTIYF. The CDR3 DNA reads as TGCGCCAGCAGCCAAAGCTCGCTGGACAACACCATATATTTT.